This record concerns one T cell receptor beta chain sequence. Its antigen remains unidentified. This entry is derived from a study of T-cell memory formation after mild COVID-19. Study-wide context: In these data, TCR clusters were largely donor specific. Study-level findings and limits: The CD4+ clones that contracted clustered mainly within CM and EM, and the CD8+ clones concentrated in EMRA. That cross-reactive memory joined was suggested by some responding clones appearing in pre-infection memory.

After 5'RACE with constant-segment primers, TCR alpha and TCR beta cDNA libraries carrying sample barcodes and UMIs were obtained. TCRdb re-called the 5' RACE reads through MiXCR, storing one row per CDR3 protein. The repertoire holds 300,000 or so distinct CDR3 sequences, around 15% seen once, with 22% in the top ten. Germline-derived CDR1 and CDR2 are MNHEY and SVGAGI. Trimming pared 6 bases from V and 1 base from J, leaving 12 bases between. The CDR3 is 15 residues long. The chain employs TRBV6-5 and TRBJ2-2; the D gene is possibly TRBD1 (6 bases). Sequencing was performed on PBMCs or a T cell subset sorted from them (not recorded which). The TCR was taken from a man aged 18 to 30 who had mild COVID-19 (a few samples of this study predate the infection). Cell type and time point are not known. The CDR3 nucleotides read TGTGCCAGCAGCACGCGGACAGTGAACACCGGGGAGCTGTTTTTT. It encodes CASSTRTVNTGELFF.